This T cell receptor (beta chain) is from a study of cytomegalovirus exposure and HLA in healthy donors. For the study at large: In a previous analysis, some 110 million unique TCR beta sequences were found from some 200 million T cells.

The germline gives CDR1 MNHNY, CDR2 SVGAGI (reference sequence). With V trimmed by 7 bases and J by 6 bases, 8 bases remained unmatched. CDR3 length: 14 amino acids. Turning to this clone: The antigen remains undetermined.

This cohort consisted of healthy bone marrow donors. Nominally healthy donors were sampled, though unrecorded immune exposures were likely. PCR was performed using 60 Vbeta and 13 Jbeta primers. Assay: immunoSEQ multiplex PCR; the TCRdb copy retains only in-frame clones and omits some. The sample lists roughly 150,000 clones, about 80% seen once, with roughly 1% in the top ten. General observations from the study: Some V segments could not be told apart, so they were left out, TRBV6-2 and TRBV6-3 among them.

The chain couples TRBV6-6 to TRBJ1-5; 8 bases are a match to TRBD1. The source of this sequence is a woman in her 40s in good health and CMV-seronegative. The sample consisted of PBMCs. The CDR3 bases are TGTGCCAGCAATCACAGGGGGGAGAGTCAGCCCCAGCATTTT. It codes for CASNHRGESQPQHF.